This T cell receptor beta chain was observed in a study of T cell repertoires in cytomegalovirus infection (dated by TCRdb to between 2019 and 2020). With regard to the full study: Alongside well-studied HLA-B-restricted epitopes, the peptide stimulations were aimed at recently identified HLA-C-restricted CMV epitopes, whose presentation resists viral immunomodulation. Because public TCR beta signatures pointed to carriage of CMV infection together with the matching HLA type, the HLA type of each donor mattered for the analysis.

TCRdb lists the instrument as Illumina HiSeq 1500. TCRdb redid the processing of the public reads, applying fastp at Q25 and MiXCR, and retained in-frame beta chains. Rows are combined by CDR3 protein, so each entry shows the most common genes and DNA. Present in this sample are about 900,000 distinct CDR3 sequences, roughly 31% of which were seen just once. The top ten clones comprise around 15% of the sample. On the study overall, not on this receptor specifically: In both this cohort and an independent 352-donor cohort, the cumulative frequency of public TCR beta family members distinguished carriers of CMV infection plus the relevant HLA type. In the ex vivo response, HLA-C-restricted CMV-specific TCR beta clonotypes were dominant, and in two of eight donors the single most frequent clonotype came from this HLA-C-restricted group.

The cysteine opens and the phenylalanine closes a CDR3 of 12 amino acids. Only the CDR3 part of the read is kept: 36 bases, read in frame from the first base. The junction carries 12 bases between V and J, which are trimmed by 11 bases and 4 bases respectively. Reading the germline V gene gives CDR1 ENHRY and CDR2 SYGVKD. The treatment or condition label, read with the paper, signifies: in vitro stimulation with specific CMV peptide epitopes to enrich CMV-specific T cells. As regards this clonotype: The antigen it binds to is not known. Qualities for individual bases were not recorded, and no much larger clone is one base off.

Sequencing was performed on cultured CD8+ T cells from PBMCs, taken from culture after CMV antigen stimulation. The clonotype originates from a human donor in good health (CMV status not recorded). Some clones in this sample may be carry-over from other donors' samples. Recombination connected TRBV10-3 to TRBJ1-3; the D segment could be TRBD1, given 5 matching bases. The nucleotides are TGTGCCGGGGGGACGGAAGGAAACACCATATATTTT. Its protein reads: CAGGTEGNTIYF.